This record concerns one T cell receptor beta chain sequence. From germline, CDR1 is KGHDR and CDR2 SFDVKD. V lost 3 bases, J lost 0 bases, and 17 bases lay in between. CDR3 length: 18 residues. The sample is drawn from a study of blood T cell repertoires in COVID-19. In the study overall: Sample material is recorded as cDNA or gDNA derived from T cells, B-cell-depleted T cells, or PBMCs.

Seattle cases were enrolled at active infection and followed longitudinally. Per the original data handling: Amplification of reference gene primers was used by the study to estimate nucleated cell counts. Libraries were prepared by immunoSEQ multiplex PCR; TCRdb keeps only in-frame clonotypes and omits some of them. V and J calls and clone size follow that table, whereas D and trimming were derived from the DNA. The table includes about 69,000 clones, about 90% detected once. This TCR came from a man aged 35 to 55 with COVID-19, enrolled during active disease. This rearrangement joins TRBV24-1 to TRBJ2-1, with a tentative D call TRBD2 (6 bases). Sequencing was carried out using peripheral blood. The CDR3 loop is CATSDTGVAASSYNEQFF. The DNA for the CDR3 is TGTGCCACCAGTGATACGGGGGTAGCGGCGAGCTCCTACAATGAGCAGTTCTTC.